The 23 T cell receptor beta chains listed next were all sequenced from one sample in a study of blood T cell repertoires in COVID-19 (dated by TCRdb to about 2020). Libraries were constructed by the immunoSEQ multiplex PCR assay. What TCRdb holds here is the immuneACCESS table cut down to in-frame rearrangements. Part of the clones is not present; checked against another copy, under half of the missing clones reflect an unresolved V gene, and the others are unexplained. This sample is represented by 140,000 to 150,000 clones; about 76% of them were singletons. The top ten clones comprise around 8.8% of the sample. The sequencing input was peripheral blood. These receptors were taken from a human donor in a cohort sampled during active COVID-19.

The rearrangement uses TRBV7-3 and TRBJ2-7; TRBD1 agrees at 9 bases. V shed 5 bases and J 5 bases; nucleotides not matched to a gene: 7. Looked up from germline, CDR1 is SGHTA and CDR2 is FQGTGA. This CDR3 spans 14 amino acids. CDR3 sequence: CASSRDRVSDEQYF. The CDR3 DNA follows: TGTGCCAGCAGCCGGGACAGGGTAAGCGACGAGCAGTACTTC.

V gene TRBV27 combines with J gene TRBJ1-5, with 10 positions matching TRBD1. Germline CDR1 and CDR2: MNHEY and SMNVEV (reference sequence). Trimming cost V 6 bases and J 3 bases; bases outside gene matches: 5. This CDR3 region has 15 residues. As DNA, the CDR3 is TGTGCCAGCAGCAAGACAGGGGGCGACAATCAGCCCCAGCATTTT. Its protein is CASSKTGGDNQPQHF.

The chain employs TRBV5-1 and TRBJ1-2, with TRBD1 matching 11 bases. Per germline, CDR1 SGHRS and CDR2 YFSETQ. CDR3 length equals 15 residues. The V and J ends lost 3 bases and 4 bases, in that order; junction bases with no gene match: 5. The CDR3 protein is CASSSTGTGGYGYTF. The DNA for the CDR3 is TGCGCCAGCAGCTCTACCGGGACAGGGGGCTATGGCTACACCTTC.

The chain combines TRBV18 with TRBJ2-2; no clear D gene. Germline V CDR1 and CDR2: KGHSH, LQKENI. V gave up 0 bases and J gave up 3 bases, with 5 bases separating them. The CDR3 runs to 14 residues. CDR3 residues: CASSPPRYTGELFF. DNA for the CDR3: TGTGCCAGCTCACCACCCCGTTACACCGGGGAGCTGTTTTTT.

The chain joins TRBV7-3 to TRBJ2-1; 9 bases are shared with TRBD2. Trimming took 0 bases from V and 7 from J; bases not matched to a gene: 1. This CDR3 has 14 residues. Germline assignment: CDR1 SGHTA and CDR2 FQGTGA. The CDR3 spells CASSLTSGSNEQFF. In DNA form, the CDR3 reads TGTGCCAGCAGCTTAACTAGCGGGAGTAATGAGCAGTTCTTC.

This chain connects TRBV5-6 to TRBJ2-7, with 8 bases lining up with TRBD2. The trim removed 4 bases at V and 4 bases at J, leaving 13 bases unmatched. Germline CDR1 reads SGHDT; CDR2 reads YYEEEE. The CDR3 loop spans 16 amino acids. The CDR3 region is CASSPGVRAGAYEQYF. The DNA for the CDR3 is TGTGCCAGCAGCCCGGGCGTCAGAGCGGGAGCGTACGAGCAGTACTTC.

CDR3 sequence (DNA): TGCAGTGCTAGTAGGGGCGGGGGTTACGAGCAGTACTTC. Its protein is CSASRGGGYEQYF. The chain uses TRBV20-1 and TRBJ2-7; 7 bases fit TRBD2. The CDR3 consists of 13 residues. CDR1 is DFQATT, CDR2 SNEGSKA, per germline (reference sequence). V was pared by 3 bases and J by 4 bases, with 6 bases of the junction left unmatched.

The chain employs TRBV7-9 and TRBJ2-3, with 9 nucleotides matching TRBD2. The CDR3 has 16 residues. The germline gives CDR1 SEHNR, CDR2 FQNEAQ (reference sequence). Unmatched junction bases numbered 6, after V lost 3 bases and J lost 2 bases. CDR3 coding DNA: TGTGCCAGCAGCTTCTACTTAGCGGGGGACACAGATACGCAGTATTTT. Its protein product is CASSFYLAGDTDTQYF.

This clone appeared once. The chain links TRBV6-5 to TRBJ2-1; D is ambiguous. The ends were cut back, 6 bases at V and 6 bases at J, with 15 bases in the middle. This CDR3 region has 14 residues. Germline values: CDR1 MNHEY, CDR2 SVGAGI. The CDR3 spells CASSYIPGFNEQFF. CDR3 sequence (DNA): TGTGCCAGCAGCTATATACCCGGTTTCAATGAGCAGTTCTTC.

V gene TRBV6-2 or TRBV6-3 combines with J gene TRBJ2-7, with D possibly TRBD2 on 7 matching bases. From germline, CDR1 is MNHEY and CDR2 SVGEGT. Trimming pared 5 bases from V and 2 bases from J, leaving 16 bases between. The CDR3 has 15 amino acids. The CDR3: CASSRRGEGTYEQYF. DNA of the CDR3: TGTGCCAGCAGTAGAAGGGGGGAGGGAACCTACGAGCAGTACTTC.

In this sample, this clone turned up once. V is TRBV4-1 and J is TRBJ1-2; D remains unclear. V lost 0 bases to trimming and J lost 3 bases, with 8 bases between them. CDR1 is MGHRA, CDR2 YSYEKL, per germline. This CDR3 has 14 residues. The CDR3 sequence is CASSQEISDYGYTF. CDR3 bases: TGCGCCAGCAGCCAAGAGATTTCAGACTATGGCTACACCTTC.

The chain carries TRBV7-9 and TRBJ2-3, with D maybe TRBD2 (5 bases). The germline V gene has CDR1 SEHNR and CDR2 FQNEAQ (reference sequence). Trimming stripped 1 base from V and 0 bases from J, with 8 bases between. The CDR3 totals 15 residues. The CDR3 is CASSLEGGSTDTQYF. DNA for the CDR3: TGTGCCAGCAGCTTAGAAGGCGGGAGCACAGATACGCAGTATTTT.

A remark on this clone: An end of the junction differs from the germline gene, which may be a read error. The CDR3 spells CASSETQTRWVF. The CDR3 region has the DNA TGTGCCAGCAGCGAAACCCAGACTAGATGGGTCTTC. The V and J genes are TRBV11-2 and TRBJ2-1, with D perhaps TRBD2 (6 bases). Germline-derived CDR1 and CDR2 are SGHAT and FQNNGV. This CDR3 has 12 amino acids.

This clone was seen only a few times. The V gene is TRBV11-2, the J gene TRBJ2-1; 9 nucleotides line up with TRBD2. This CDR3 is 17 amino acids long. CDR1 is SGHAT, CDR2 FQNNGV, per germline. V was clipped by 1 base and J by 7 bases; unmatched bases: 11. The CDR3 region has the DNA TGTGCCAGCAGCTTAGTAGGTACTAGCGGGTTAGGGAATGAGCAGTTCTTC. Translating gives CASSLVGTSGLGNEQFF. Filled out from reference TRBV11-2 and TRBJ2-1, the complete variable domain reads EAGVAQSPRYKIIEKRQSVAFWCNPISGHATLYWYQQILGQGPKLLIQFQNNGVVDDSQLPKDRFSAERLKGVDSTLKIQPAKLEDSAVYLCASSLVGTSGLGNEQFFGPGTRLTVL.

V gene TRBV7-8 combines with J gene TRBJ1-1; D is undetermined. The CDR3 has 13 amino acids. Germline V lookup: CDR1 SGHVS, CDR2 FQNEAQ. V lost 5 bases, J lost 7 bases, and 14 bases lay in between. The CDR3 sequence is CASSQSSGFEAFF. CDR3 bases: TGTGCCAGCAGCCAGAGTAGCGGGTTTGAAGCTTTCTTT.

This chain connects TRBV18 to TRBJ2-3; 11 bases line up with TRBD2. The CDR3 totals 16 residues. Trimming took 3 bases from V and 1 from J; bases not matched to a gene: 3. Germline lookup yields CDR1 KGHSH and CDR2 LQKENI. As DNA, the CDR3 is TGTGCCAGCTCACCCTTACTAGCGGGAGGCACAGATACGCAGTATTTT. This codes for CASSPLLAGGTDTQYF.

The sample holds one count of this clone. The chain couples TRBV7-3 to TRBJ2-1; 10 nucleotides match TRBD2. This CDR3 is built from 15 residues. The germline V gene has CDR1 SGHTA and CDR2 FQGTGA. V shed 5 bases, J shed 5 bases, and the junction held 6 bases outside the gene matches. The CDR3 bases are TGTGCCAGCAGCCGGACTAGCGGCGCCGACAATGAGCAGTTCTTC. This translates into CASSRTSGADNEQFF.

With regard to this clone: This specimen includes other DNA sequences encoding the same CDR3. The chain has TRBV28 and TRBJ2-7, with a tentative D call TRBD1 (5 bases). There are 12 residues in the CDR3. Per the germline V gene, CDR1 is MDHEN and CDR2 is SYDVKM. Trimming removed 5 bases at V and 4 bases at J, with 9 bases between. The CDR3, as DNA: TGTGCCAGCAGTCAGGGTTTTTACGAGCAGTACTTC. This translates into CASSQGFYEQYF.

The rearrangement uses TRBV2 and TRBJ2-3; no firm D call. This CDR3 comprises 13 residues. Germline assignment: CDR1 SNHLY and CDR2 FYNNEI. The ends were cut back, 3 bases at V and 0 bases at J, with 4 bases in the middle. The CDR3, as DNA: TGTGCCAGCAGTGATCCAAGCACAGATACGCAGTATTTT. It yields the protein CASSDPSTDTQYF.

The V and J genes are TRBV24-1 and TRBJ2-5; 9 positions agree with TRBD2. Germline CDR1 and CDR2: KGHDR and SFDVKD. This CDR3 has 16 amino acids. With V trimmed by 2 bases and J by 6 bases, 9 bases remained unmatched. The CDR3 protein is CATSDSVSGSSQTQYF. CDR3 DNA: TGTGCCACCAGTGATTCGGTTAGCGGGAGTTCCCAGACCCAGTACTTC.

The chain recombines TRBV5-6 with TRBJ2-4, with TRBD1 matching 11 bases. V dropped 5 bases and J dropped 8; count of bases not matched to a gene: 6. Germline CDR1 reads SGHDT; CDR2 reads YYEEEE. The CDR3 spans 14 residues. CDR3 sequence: CASRSGTGGDIQYF. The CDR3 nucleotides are TGTGCCAGCAGATCCGGGACAGGGGGAGACATTCAGTACTTC.

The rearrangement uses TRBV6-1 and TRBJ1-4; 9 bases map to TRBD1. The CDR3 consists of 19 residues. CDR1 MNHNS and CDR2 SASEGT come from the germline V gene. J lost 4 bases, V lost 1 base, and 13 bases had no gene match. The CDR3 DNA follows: TGTGCCAGCAGTGAAGGGACAGGGACAGGGTGGGTCGGTAATGAAAAACTGTTTTTT. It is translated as CASSEGTGTGWVGNEKLFF.

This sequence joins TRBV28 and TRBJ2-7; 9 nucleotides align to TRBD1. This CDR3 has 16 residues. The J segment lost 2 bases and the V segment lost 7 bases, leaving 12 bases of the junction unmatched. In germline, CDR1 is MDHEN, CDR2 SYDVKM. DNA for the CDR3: TGTGCCAGCATTCGAAGCTCCGGGACAGGGACCTACGAGCAGTACTTC. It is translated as CASIRSSGTGTYEQYF. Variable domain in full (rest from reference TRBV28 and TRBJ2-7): DVKVTQSSRYLVKRTGEKVFLECVQDMDHENMFWYRQDPGLGLRLIYFSYDVKMKEKGDIPEGYSVSREKKERFSLILESASTNQTSMYLCASIRSSGTGTYEQYFGPGTRLTVT.